Listed below are T cell receptor beta chains from one sample, sequenced in a study of spatial heterogeneity in lung cancer. In TCRdb, the 5' RACE reads were re-called with MiXCR into one record per CDR3 protein. The table lists about 5,800 distinct CDR3 sequences, about an eighth of them singletons. The sample was normal lung tissue next to the tumor, taken at surgery. The receptor source for this set is a female donor with early-stage non-small cell lung cancer. The CDR3 runs from the conserved cysteine through the conserved F or W. The D gene is left open where the match is weak. Expanded clones get a size class; other rows say once, few or many, or leave the size out.

clone_size	v_call	d_call	j_call	cdr3_nt	cdr3_aa
medium-sized	TRBV6-1	.	TRBJ2-5	TGTGCCAGCAGATTCGGACCGAAAGAGACCCAGTACTTC	CASRFGPKETQYF
few	TRBV7-2	.	TRBJ2-7	TGTGCCAGCAGCTTACGTGTCCTGAGCTCCTACGAGCAGTACTTC	CASSLRVLSSYEQYF
medium-sized	TRBV7-3	TRBD2	TRBJ2-1	TGTGCCAGCAGCCCAAATATAGCGGGAGGGTTCAACAATGAGCAGTTCTTC	CASSPNIAGGFNNEQFF
medium-sized	TRBV6-2/TRBV6-3	.	TRBJ1-1	TGTGCCAGCAGTTACACCCGGATGAACACTGAAGCTTTCTTT	CASSYTRMNTEAFF
.	TRBV20-1	TRBD2	TRBJ2-7	TGCAGTGCTACGGGACTAGCTTACGAGCAGTACTTC	CSATGLAYEQYF
medium-sized	TRBV19	TRBD1	TRBJ1-2	TGTGCCAGTAGTATTGGGACAGGGTATGGCTACACCTTC	CASSIGTGYGYTF
few	TRBV7-9	.	TRBJ1-2	TGTGCCAGCAGCCTCGAGACCCAAAACTATGGCTACACCTTC	CASSLETQNYGYTF
few	TRBV7-8	TRBD2	TRBJ2-3	TGTGCCAGCAGCACCTGGACTAGCGGGAGGATCGGAGGTACAGATACGCAGTATTTT	CASSTWTSGRIGGTDTQYF
large	TRBV7-2	.	TRBJ2-7	TGTGCCAGCAGCTTTCAGGGAACCTACGAGCAGTACTTC	CASSFQGTYEQYF
.	TRBV6-5	.	TRBJ2-7	TGTGCCAGCTCTTCGCTTGTCCCCTACGAGCAGTACTTC	CASSSLVPYEQYF
.	TRBV2	TRBD1	TRBJ2-2	TGTGCCAGCAGTGGCCCAGGGGGCGCGGCAGGGGAGCTGTTTTTT	CASSGPGGAAGELFF
few	TRBV20-1	TRBD2	TRBJ2-1	TGCAGTGCTAGGACAACTAGCGGGAGGTTGGATGAGCAGTTCTTC	CSARTTSGRLDEQFF
medium-sized	TRBV20-1	.	TRBJ1-5	TGCAGTGCTTGTGGTAGCAATCAGCCCCAGCATTTT	CSACGSNQPQHF
few	TRBV19	.	TRBJ1-1	TGTGCCAGTAGTTTAAGGGGGAGAGCTTTCTTT	CASSLRGRAFF
large	TRBV4-2	.	TRBJ2-7	TGTGCCAGCAGCCAAGAGCGGTCAGGGGTACACGAGCAGTACTTC	CASSQERSGVHEQYF
many	TRBV29-1	.	TRBJ2-4	TGCAGCGTTGGTGAGGTGGGGGCCAAAAACATTCAGTACTTC	CSVGEVGAKNIQYF
.	TRBV6-2/TRBV6-3	TRBD1	TRBJ2-2	TGTGCCAGCAGTTTGGGACAGGGATACACCGGGGAGCTGTTTTTT	CASSLGQGYTGELFF
few	TRBV7-2	.	TRBJ2-1	TGTGCCAGCAGCTTAGGACTAGGGAATGAGCAGTTCTTC	CASSLGLGNEQFF